The following is a T cell receptor beta chain sequence with its context. This clone has a handful of counts. It has no known antigen specificity. Base qualities were left out, and no much larger clone turns up one base away. Whole blood was collected in K2EDTA tubes by collaborating institutions according to the institutions' own protocols. For TCRbeta analysis, collaborators shipped samples as frozen whole blood, isolated PBMCs, or DNA extracted from either of those sample types. The sample belongs to a study of blood T cell repertoires in COVID-19 (dated by TCRdb to 2020 to 2021). Notes on the research overall: Samples covering the acute and convalescent phases of COVID-19 were provided by collaborators in the United States, Italy and Spain. The prospective study material was composed of cDNA or gDNA derived from T cells, B-cell-depleted T cells, or PBMCs. Deeply sampled blood TCRbeta repertoires from subjects exposed to, actively infected with, or recovered from COVID-19 were included in the dataset. The repertoires were released in a freely available public database intended as a resource for research on the immune response to SARS-CoV-2. The samples were drawn from the first 160 participants of the ongoing ImmuneRACE study and from some 1,300 subjects provided by 6 global collaborators. A de-identified subject ID, COVID-19 status, age in years and sex were almost always included in the sample metadata. HLA class I and class II types, where available, came from metadata supplied by the sample provider rather than from assay-based typing.

Paper-wide results and their limitations: The amount of clinical and demographic metadata varied by source and participant and was provided uncurated.

TCRbeta CDR3 regions were amplified from genomic DNA by means of the immunoSEQ Assay, a bias-controlled multiplex PCR. The published analysis was carried out like this. The number of nucleated cells in each sample was estimated from the amplification of reference gene primers within the assay. To quantify the absolute abundance of each unique TCRbeta CDR3 rearrangement, sequence reads were collapsed and filtered. For each sample, productive Simpson clonality was calculated by taking the square root of Simpson's diversity index across productive rearrangements. As stored in TCRdb, this immuneACCESS dataset retains in-frame rearrangements with V and J assigned. A fraction of the clones does not appear; measured against another copy, unresolved V genes explain less than half of the discrepancy, and the remainder lacks a known reason. The V and J calls and clone size are taken from that table; D and trimming were inferred from the DNA. This sample gives some 150,000 clones in total; approximately 86% of them show up just once. The ten largest clones capture around 3.5% of the sample.

Trimmed from V: 3 bases; trimmed from J: 8 bases; junction bases lacking a gene match: 17. CDR1 is given as MNHNS and CDR2 as SASEGT, both from the germline V gene. There are 19 amino acids in the CDR3, from cysteine to phenylalanine inclusive. The CDR3 DNA has 57 bases and is translated from base 1. This chain is built from TRBV6-1 and TRBJ2-1; TRBD2 aligns with 12 central bases. Specimen: peripheral blood. The source of this sequence is a man aged 70-80 years with acute or convalescent COVID-19. The CDR3 has the sequence CASSDNFSPLAGGSHEQFF. The base sequence is TGTGCCAGCAGTGACAATTTCTCCCCACTAGCGGGAGGATCCCATGAGCAGTTCTTC.